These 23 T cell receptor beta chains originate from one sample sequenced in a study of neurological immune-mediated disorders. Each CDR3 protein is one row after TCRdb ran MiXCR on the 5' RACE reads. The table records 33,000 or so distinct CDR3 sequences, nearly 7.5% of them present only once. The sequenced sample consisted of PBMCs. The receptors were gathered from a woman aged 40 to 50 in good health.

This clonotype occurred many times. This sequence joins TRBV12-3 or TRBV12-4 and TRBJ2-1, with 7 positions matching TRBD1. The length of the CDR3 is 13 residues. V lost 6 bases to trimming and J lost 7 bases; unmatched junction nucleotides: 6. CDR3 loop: CASSLTGKNEQFF. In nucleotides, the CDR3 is TGTGCCAGCAGCTTGACAGGGAAGAATGAGCAGTTCTTC.

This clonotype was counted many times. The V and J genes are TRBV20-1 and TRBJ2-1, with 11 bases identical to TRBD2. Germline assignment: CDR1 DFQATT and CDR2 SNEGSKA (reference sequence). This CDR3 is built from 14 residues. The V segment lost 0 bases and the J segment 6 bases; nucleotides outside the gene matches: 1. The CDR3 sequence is CSARDSGGVNEQFF. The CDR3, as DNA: TGCAGTGCTAGAGATAGCGGGGGGGTCAATGAGCAGTTCTTC.

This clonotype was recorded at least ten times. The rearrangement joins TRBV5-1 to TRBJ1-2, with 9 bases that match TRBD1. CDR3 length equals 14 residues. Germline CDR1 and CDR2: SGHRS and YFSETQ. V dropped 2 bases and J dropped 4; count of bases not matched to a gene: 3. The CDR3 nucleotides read TGCGCCAGCAGCTTATCGACAGGGGGCTATGGCTACACCTTC. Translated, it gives CASSLSTGGYGYTF.

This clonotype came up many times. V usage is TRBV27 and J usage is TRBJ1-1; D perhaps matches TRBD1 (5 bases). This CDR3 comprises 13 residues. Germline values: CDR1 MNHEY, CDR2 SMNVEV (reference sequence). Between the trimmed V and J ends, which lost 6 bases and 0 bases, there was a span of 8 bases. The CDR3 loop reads CASRGQLNTEAFF. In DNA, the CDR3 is TGTGCCAGCAGAGGACAACTGAACACTGAAGCTTTCTTT.

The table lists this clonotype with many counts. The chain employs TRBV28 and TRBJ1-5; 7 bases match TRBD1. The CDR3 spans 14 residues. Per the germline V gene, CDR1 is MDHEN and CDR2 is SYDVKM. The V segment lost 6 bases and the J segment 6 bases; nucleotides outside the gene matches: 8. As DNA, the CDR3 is TGTGCCAGCAGGCTTCTGACAGGGAGTCAGCCCCAGCATTTT. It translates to CASRLLTGSQPQHF.

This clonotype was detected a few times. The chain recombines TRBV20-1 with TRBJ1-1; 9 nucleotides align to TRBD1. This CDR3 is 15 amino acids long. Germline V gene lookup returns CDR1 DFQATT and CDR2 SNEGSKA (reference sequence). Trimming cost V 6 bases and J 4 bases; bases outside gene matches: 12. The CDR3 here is CSAPNPQGAPTEAFF. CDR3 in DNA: TGCAGTGCGCCCAACCCACAGGGGGCGCCCACTGAAGCTTTCTTT.

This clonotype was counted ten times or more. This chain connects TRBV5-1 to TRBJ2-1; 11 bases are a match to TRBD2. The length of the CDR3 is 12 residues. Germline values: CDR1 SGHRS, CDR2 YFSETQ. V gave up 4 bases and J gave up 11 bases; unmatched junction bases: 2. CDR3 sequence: CASSRLAGKQFF. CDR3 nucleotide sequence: TGCGCCAGCAGCCGACTAGCGGGAAAGCAGTTCTTC.

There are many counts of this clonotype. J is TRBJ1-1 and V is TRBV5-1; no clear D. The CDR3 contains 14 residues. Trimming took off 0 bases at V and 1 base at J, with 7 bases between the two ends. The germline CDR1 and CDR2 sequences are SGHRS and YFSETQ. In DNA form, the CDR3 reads TGCGCCAGCAGCTTGGAGGGTTGGAACACTGAAGCTTTCTTT. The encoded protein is CASSLEGWNTEAFF. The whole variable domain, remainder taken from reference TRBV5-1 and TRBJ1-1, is KAGVTQTPRYLIKTRGQQVTLSCSPISGHRSVSWYQQTPGQGLQFLFEYFSETQRNKGNFPGRFSGRQFSNSRSEMNVSTLELGDSALYLCASSLEGWNTEAFFGQGTRLTVV.

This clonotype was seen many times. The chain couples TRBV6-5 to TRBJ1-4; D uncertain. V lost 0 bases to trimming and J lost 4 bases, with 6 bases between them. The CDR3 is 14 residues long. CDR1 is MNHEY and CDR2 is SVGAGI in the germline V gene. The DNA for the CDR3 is TGTGCCAGCAGTTACTCTCTCAATAATGAAAAACTGTTTTTT. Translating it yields CASSYSLNNEKLFF.

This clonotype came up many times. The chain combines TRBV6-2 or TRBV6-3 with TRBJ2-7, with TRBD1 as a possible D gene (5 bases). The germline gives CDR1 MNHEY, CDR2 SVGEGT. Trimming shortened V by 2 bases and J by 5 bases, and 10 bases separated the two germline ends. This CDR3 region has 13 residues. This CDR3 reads CASSYQQAHEQYV. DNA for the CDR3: TGTGCCAGCAGTTACCAACAGGCTCACGAGCAGTACGTC.

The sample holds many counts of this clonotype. Here the CDR3 DNA reads TGCAGCGCCCTCAGAGGGACCTACGAGCAGTACTTC. Protein: CSALRGTYEQYF. The chain has TRBV29-1 and TRBJ2-7, with D maybe TRBD2 (5 bases). The germline V and J ends were trimmed by 7 bases and 2 bases, with 12 bases remaining between them. This CDR3 spans 12 amino acids. Germline-derived CDR1 and CDR2 are SQVTM and ANQGSEA.

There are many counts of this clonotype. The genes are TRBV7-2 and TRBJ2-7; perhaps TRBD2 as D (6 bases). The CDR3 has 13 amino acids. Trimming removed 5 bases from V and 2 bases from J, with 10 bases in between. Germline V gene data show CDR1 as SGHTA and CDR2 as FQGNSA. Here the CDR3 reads CASSPPGAYEQYF. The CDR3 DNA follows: TGTGCCAGCAGCCCCCCGGGGGCCTACGAGCAGTACTTC. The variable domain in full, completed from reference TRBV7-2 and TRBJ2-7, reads GAGVSQSPSNKVTEKGKDVELRCDPISGHTALYWYRQSLGQGLEFLIYFQGNSAPDKSGLPSDRFSAERTGGSVSTLTIQRTQQEDSAVYLCASSPPGAYEQYFGPGTRLTVT.

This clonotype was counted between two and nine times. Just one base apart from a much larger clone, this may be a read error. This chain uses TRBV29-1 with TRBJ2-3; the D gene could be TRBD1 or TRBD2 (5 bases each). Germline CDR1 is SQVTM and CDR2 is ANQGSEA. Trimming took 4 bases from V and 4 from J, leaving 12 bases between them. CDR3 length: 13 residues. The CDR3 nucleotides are TGCAGCGTTGGAGGGGCCTTCGCAGATACGCAGTATTTT. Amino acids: CSVGGAFADTQYF.

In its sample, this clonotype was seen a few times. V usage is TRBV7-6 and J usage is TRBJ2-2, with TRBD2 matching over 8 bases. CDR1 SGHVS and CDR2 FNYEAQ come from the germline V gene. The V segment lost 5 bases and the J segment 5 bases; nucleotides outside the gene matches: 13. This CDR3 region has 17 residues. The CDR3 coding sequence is TGTGCCAGCAGCCTCCTGGGGCAAGCGGGAGAAACCGGGGAGCTGTTTTTT. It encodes CASSLLGQAGETGELFF. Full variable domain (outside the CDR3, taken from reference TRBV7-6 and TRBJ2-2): GAGVSQSPRYKVTKRGQDVALRCDPISGHVSLYWYRQALGQGPEFLTYFNYEAQQDKSGLPNDRFSAERPEGSISTLTIQRTEQRDSAMYRCASSLLGQAGETGELFFGEGSRLTVL.

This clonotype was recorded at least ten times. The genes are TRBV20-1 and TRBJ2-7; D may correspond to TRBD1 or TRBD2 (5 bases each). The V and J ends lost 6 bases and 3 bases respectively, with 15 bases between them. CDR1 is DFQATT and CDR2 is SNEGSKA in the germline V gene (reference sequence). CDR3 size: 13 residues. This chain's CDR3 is CSADPGRSYEQYF. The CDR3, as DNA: TGCAGTGCGGACCCGGGACGGAGCTACGAGCAGTACTTC.

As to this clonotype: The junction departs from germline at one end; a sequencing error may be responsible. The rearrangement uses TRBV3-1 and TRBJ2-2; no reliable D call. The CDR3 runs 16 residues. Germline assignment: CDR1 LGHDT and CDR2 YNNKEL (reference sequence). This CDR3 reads CARSLETQINTGELFF. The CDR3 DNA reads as TGTGCCAGAAGCCTAGAAACGCAGATAAACACCGGGGAGCTGTTTTTT.

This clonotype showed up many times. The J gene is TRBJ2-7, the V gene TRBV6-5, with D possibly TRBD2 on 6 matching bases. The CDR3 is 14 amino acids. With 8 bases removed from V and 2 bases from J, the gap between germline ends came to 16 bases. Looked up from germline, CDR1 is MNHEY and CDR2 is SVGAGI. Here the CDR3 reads CASSRDQRAYEQYF. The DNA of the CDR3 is TGTGCCAGCTCCCGGGACCAGCGGGCCTACGAGCAGTACTTC.

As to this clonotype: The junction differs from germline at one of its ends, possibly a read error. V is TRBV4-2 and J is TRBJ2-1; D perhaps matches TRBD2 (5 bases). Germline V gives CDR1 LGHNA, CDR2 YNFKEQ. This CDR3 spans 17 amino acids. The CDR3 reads CASSQDGSWNSYNEQFF. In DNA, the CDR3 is TGTGCCAGCAGCCAAGATGGGAGCTGGAACTCCTACAATGAGCAATTCTTC.

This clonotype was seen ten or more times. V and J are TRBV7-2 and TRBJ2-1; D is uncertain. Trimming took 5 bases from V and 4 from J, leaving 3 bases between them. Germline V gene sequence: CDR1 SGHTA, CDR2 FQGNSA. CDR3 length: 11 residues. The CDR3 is CASSPYNEQFF. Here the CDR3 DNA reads TGTGCCAGCAGCCCATACAATGAGCAGTTCTTC.

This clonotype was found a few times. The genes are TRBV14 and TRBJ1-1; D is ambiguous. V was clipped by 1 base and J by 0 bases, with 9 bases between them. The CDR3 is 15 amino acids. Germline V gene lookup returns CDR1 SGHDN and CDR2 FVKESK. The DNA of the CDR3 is TGTGCCAGCAGCCAAGCGCGGCGGTTGAACACTGAAGCTTTCTTT. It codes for CASSQARRLNTEAFF.

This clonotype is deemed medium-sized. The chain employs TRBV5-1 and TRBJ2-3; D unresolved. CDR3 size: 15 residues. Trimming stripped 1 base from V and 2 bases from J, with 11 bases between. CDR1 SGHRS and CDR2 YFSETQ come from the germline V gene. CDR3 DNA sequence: TGCGCCAGCAGCTTGATAGGGTCCTACACAGATACGCAGTATTTT. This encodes CASSLIGSYTDTQYF.

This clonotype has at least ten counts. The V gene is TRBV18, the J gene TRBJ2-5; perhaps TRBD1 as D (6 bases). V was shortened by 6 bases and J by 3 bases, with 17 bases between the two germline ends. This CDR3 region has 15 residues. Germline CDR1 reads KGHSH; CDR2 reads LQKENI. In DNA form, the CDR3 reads TGTGCCAGCTCCTATGGGACAAATAGTGAAGAGACCCAGTACTTC. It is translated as CASSYGTNSEETQYF.

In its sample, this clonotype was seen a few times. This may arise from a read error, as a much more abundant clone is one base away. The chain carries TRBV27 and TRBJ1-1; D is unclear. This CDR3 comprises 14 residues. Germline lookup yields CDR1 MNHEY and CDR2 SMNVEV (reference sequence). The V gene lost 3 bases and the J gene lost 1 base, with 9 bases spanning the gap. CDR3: CASSLVGPNTEAFF. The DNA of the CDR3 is TGTGCCAGCAGTTTGGTAGGGCCGAACACTGAAGCTTTCTTT.